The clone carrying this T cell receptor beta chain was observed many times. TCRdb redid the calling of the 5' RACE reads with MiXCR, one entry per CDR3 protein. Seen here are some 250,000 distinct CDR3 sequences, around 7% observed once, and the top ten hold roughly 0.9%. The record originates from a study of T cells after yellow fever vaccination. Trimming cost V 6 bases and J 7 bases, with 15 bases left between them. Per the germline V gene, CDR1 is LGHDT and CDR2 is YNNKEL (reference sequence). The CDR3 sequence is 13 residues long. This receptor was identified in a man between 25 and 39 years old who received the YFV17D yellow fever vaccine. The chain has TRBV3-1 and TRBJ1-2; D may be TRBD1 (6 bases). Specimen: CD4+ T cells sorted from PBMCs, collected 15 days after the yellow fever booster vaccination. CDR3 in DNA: TGTGCCAGCAGGGAGGGGGTAGCTGGTGGCTACACCTTC. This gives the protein CASREGVAGGYTF.